This TCR beta chain was sequenced during a study of T cell responses to AZD1222 COVID-19 vaccine. General study points: Clonal diversity may have been underestimated, and the donors were mostly white British, with more females than males.

Details on this clone: No antigen is known for it.

Data came from immunoSEQ multiplex PCR; TCRdb stores just in-frame clones and leaves some out. The table includes 100,000 to 120,000 clones, roughly 90% detected once. The V gene's germline CDR1 is MNHNS and CDR2 SASEGT. CDR3 length: 14 residues. The V end was cut by 2 bases, the J end by 7 bases, with 14 bases between. Source: peripheral blood, taken on day 0 of AZD1222 vaccination. The rearrangement links TRBV6-1 to TRBJ1-2, with a weak D call TRBD1 (6 bases). The TCR sequence derives from an adult in good health. CDR3 amino acids: CASSERGARSGYTF. The CDR3 region has the DNA TGTGCCAGCAGTGAACGGGGGGCTCGGAGTGGCTACACCTTC.